This record looks at one T cell receptor beta chain sequence and its context. The sample comes from a study of patients and donors after allogeneic stem cell transplantation. Each CDR3 protein gets one entry after TCRdb re-called the RT-PCR reads with MiXCR. The data contain fewer than 75,000 distinct CDR3 sequences, approximately 12% of them seen just once; the ten biggest clones take up approximately 33%. Germline V gene sequence: CDR1 SGHDN, CDR2 FVKESK. CDR3 length: 15 amino acids. V dropped 6 bases and J dropped 3 bases, with 15 bases sitting between them. This sequence originates from a human donor who was either an allogeneic HSCT recipient or a stem cell or donor lymphocyte infusion donor (not recorded which). It is not recorded whose cells these are; they may come from a transplant donor. The genes are TRBV14 and TRBJ2-1, with a weak D call TRBD1 (6 bases). Source material: blood, either unsorted or a sorted T cell fraction (not recorded which). The CDR3: CASSPRTAFYNEQFF. The CDR3 region has the DNA TGTGCCAGCAGTCCAAGGACAGCTTTCTACAATGAGCAGTTCTTC.